This T cell receptor beta chain originates from a study of T cell changes during pregnancy in multiple sclerosis (dated by TCRdb to between 2018 and 2020). As for the study more broadly: In women with multiple sclerosis, the researchers looked at how the T cell repertoire shifted as pregnancy progressed.

The CDR3 has 14 amino acids, counting the end cysteine and phenylalanine. The entry retains the CDR3 DNA only, 42 bases that are in frame from base 1. V has 6 bases trimmed and J has 4 bases trimmed; junction bases matching no gene number 8. The germline V gene (reference sequence) provides CDR1 LNHDA and CDR2 SQIVND. As to this clone: This receptor's antigen is unknown. No much larger clone is present one base from it, and per-base qualities are unavailable.

The library was produced with the immunoSEQ multiplex PCR assay. TCRdb re-hosts the immuneACCESS table, in-frame sequences only. Its copies lack some clones; in the studies checked, an unresolved V gene accounts for under half of them, and the cause for the rest is not known. Across this sample there are 13,000 or so clones, with about 90% seen only once. The ten most abundant clones make up 8.7% of the sample. This specimen consisted of CD8+ T cells from peripheral blood mononuclear cells, obtained in the first trimester of pregnancy. This TCR was recovered from a female donor with multiple sclerosis, enrolled in a pregnancy study. Recombination joined TRBV19 with TRBJ1-1; TRBD1 lines up with 7 middle nucleotides. The nucleotide sequence reads as follows: TGTGCCAGTAGCCCTCGACAGGGTTCCACTGAAGCTTTCTTT. Translated, it reads CASSPRQGSTEAFF. The CDR3, completed at both ends by the reference TRBV19 and TRBJ1-1 genes, gives the full variable domain DGGITQSPKYLFRKEGQNVTLSCEQNLNHDAMYWYRQDPGQGLRLIYYSQIVNDFQKGDIAEGYSVSREKKESFPLTVTSAQKNPTAFYLCASSPRQGSTEAFFGQGTRLTVV.